This T cell receptor (beta chain) was retrieved from a study of blood T cell repertoires in COVID-19. Generated by immunoSEQ multiplex PCR, the TCRdb table keeps only in-frame clones and is missing some. Among 300,000 to 500,000 clones listed, 88% were seen once. Everyone who took part was roughly 18 to 89 years old, and they came from about two dozen US areas. CDR1 and CDR2 (germline): LGHNT, FRNRAP. The CDR3 runs to 16 residues. The V gene end was trimmed by 5 bases and the J gene end by 0 bases; junction bases not matched to a gene: 8. The TCR was taken from a woman aged 30 to 39 with acute COVID-19. The sequencing input was PBMCs or T cells enriched from blood (not recorded which). V usage is TRBV12-5 and J usage is TRBJ1-1, with 8 nucleotides matching TRBD1. The chain's CDR3 is CASGPTWDRMNTEAFF. CDR3 sequence (DNA): TGTGCTAGTGGTCCTACCTGGGACAGGATGAACACTGAAGCTTTCTTT.